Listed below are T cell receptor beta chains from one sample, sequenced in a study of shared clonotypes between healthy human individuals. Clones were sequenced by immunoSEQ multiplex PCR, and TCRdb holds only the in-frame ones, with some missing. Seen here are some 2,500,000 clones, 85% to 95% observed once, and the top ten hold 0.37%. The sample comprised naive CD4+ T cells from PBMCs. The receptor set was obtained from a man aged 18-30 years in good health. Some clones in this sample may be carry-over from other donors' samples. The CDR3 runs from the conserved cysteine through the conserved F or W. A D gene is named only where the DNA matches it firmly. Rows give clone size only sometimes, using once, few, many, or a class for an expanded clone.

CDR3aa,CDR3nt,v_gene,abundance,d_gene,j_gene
CASSWGDGHNEQFF,TGCGCCAGCAGCTGGGGGGACGGACACAATGAGCAGTTCTTC,TRBV5-1,.,.,TRBJ2-1
CASSPLSGQLMDTQYF,TGTGCCAGCTCACCACTGAGTGGGCAGTTGATGGATACGCAGTATTTT,TRBV18,.,.,TRBJ2-3
CASSGGGSGANVLTF,TGTGCCAGCAGCGGAGGGGGCTCCGGGGCCAACGTCCTGACTTTC,TRBV5-4,once,.,TRBJ2-6
CASSSGGGEQYF,TGTGCCAGCAGCAGCGGGGGAGGCGAGCAGTACTTC,TRBV7-3,once,TRBD2,TRBJ2-7
CASTRSGEQYF,TGTGCCAGCACCCGTAGTGGCGAGCAGTACTTC,TRBV2,.,.,TRBJ2-7
CASSLLSGAGATGELFF,TGTGCCAGCAGTTTACTGTCAGGAGCGGGAGCCACCGGGGAGCTGTTTTTT,TRBV27,.,TRBD2,TRBJ2-2
CASSQDQGQGLLAKNIQYF,TGCGCCAGCAGCCAAGATCAAGGACAGGGACTGCTAGCCAAAAACATTCAGTACTTC,TRBV4-3,.,TRBD1,TRBJ2-4
CASRPILSGTVNTEAFF,TGTGCCAGCAGACCTATACTATCCGGGACGGTGAACACTGAAGCTTTCTTT,TRBV28,.,.,TRBJ1-1
CASSLGQGGSPLHF,TGCGCCAGCAGCTTGGGGCAGGGCGGTTCACCCCTCCACTTT,TRBV5-1,.,.,TRBJ1-6
CASSYTGTNNSPLHF,TGTGCCAGCAGTTATACGGGGACCAATAATTCACCCCTCCACTTT,TRBV6-9,.,.,TRBJ1-6
CASSWGLVFNEQFF,TGCGCCAGCAGCTGGGGACTAGTCTTCAATGAGCAGTTCTTC,TRBV5-1,.,TRBD2,TRBJ2-1
CASSFGGGRINYGYTF,TGTGCCAGCAGTTTCGGAGGGGGACGAATAAACTATGGCTACACCTTC,TRBV27,once,.,TRBJ1-2
CASSLGFTSGSTETQYF,TGCGCCAGCAGCTTGGGGTTTACTAGCGGGAGCACGGAGACCCAGTACTTC,TRBV5-1,.,TRBD2,TRBJ2-5
CASSLGPGDGYTF,TGTGCCAGCAGTCTAGGGCCAGGGGATGGCTACACCTTC,TRBV6-1,.,.,TRBJ1-2